These T cell receptor beta chains were read from a single sample in a study of shared clonotypes between healthy human individuals. Sequencing used immunoSEQ multiplex PCR; TCRdb keeps in-frame clones, though not all of them. The sample has about 2.1 million clones, roughly 93% seen once; the top ten hold over 1.5%. Sequencing input: naive CD8+ T cells from PBMCs. Every receptor here comes from a man aged 18-30 years in good health. Some clones in this sample may be carry-over from other donors' samples. Each CDR3 is given with its conserved first and last residue. A D gene is named only where the DNA matches it firmly. Only some rows state a clone size, as once, few, many or a class for expanded clones.

d_gene	abundance	v_gene	j_gene	CDR3aa	CDR3nt
TRBD1	once	TRBV27	TRBJ2-7	CASSLTGTGRFYEQYF	TGTGCCAGCAGTTTAACTGGGACAGGTCGATTCTACGAGCAGTACTTC
.	.	TRBV28	TRBJ2-3	CASSSFGDTQYF	TGTGCCAGCAGTTCCTTTGGAGATACGCAGTATTTT
.	.	TRBV2	TRBJ1-4	CASSPPGGYGEKLFF	TGTGCCAGCAGTCCGCCTGGAGGGTATGGTGAAAAACTGTTTTTT
TRBD2	.	TRBV30	TRBJ2-7	CAWNLAAYEQYF	TGTGCCTGGAACCTAGCGGCCTACGAGCAGTACTTC
TRBD1	.	TRBV29-1	TRBJ1-1	CSVPDRGLSTEAFF	TGCAGCGTCCCGGACAGGGGCCTTAGCACTGAAGCTTTCTTT
TRBD2	.	TRBV13	TRBJ2-7	CASSPPGGAYEQYF	TGTGCCAGCAGTCCCCCGGGAGGAGCCTACGAGCAGTACTTC
.	.	TRBV11-3	TRBJ2-1	CASSEWGGGSEQFF	TGTGCCAGCAGCGAGTGGGGGGGCGGTAGTGAGCAGTTCTTC
.	.	TRBV6-5	TRBJ2-7	CASSLSSYLSYEQYF	TGTGCCAGCAGTTTGTCCAGCTACCTCTCCTACGAGCAGTACTTC
.	once	TRBV27	TRBJ2-1	CASSITRAEQFF	TGTGCCAGCAGTATTACCCGGGCCGAGCAGTTCTTC
.	.	TRBV6-5	TRBJ1-5	CASIGGGGQPQHF	TGTGCCAGCATTGGGGGCGGCGGTCAGCCCCAGCATTTT
TRBD1	.	TRBV7-3	TRBJ1-1	CASSPRGTIGTGQYDAEAFF	TGTGCCAGCAGCCCACGAGGAACTATCGGGACAGGGCAATATGATGCTGAAGCTTTCTTT
.	.	TRBV9	TRBJ2-1	CASSGGLVSYNEQFF	TGTGCCAGCAGCGGGGGACTGGTCTCCTACAATGAGCAGTTCTTC
.	few	TRBV7-9	TRBJ1-2	CASSPGPGGPAYGYTF	TGTGCCAGCAGCCCTGGACCGGGCGGCCCGGCCTATGGCTACACCTTC
.	.	TRBV28	TRBJ2-3	CASSPTLHGQYF	TGTGCCAGCAGCCCTACTTTGCATGGCCAGTATTTT
TRBD2	.	TRBV18	TRBJ2-1	CASSPLRTSSYNEQFF	TGTGCCAGCTCACCACTAAGGACTAGCTCTTACAATGAGCAGTTCTTC
.	.	TRBV9	TRBJ1-3	CASSQKDSGNTIYF	TGTGCCAGCAGCCAGAAGGATTCTGGAAACACCATATATTTT
.	.	TRBV28	TRBJ2-1	CASSLGLSSYNEQFF	TGTGCCAGCAGTTTAGGGCTTAGCTCCTACAATGAGCAGTTCTTC
.	.	TRBV10-3	TRBJ2-7	CAISEPTTGFHEQYF	TGTGCCATCAGTGAGCCCACTACAGGGTTCCACGAGCAGTACTTC
TRBD1	.	TRBV7-9	TRBJ2-1	CASSIDDRGPYNEQFF	TGTGCCAGCAGCATTGACGACAGGGGCCCCTACAATGAGCAGTTCTTC
.	few	TRBV4-3	TRBJ1-4	CASSHLQGDEKLFF	TGCGCCAGCAGCCATCTGCAGGGAGATGAAAAACTGTTTTTT
.	.	TRBV4-2	TRBJ2-7	CASSQDGLNEQYF	TGTGCCAGCAGTCAAGATGGGTTGAACGAGCAGTACTTC
.	.	TRBV11-2	TRBJ2-3	CASSLVPDTQYF	TGTGCCAGCAGCTTAGTACCAGATACGCAGTATTTT